This TCR beta chain was sequenced for a study of identical twins. All donors were healthy Caucasians. The J segment lost 6 bases and the V segment lost 0 bases, leaving 4 bases of the junction unmatched. The CDR3 loop spans 17 amino acids. CDR1 and CDR2 from the germline V gene are SGDLS and YYNGEE. Template switching added a universal primer site; cDNA carried unique molecular identifiers. TCRdb processed the 5' RACE reads anew with MiXCR; each CDR3 protein has one entry. The repertoire has 350,000 to 600,000 distinct CDR3 sequences, approximately 15% of them found once; the top ten carry about 0.52%. Another study also made use of these data, one on yellow fever vaccine responses in identical twins.

What was sequenced was CD4+ T cells sorted from blood. V gene TRBV9 combines with J gene TRBJ2-2; 14 bases match TRBD2. The clonotype originates from a woman between 18 and 30 years old in good health. CDR3 in amino acids: CASSVEVGLAGAGELFF. In nucleotides, the CDR3 is TGTGCCAGCAGCGTAGAGGTGGGACTAGCGGGAGCCGGGGAGCTGTTTTTT. Filled out from reference TRBV9 and TRBJ2-2, the complete variable domain reads DSGVTQTPKHLITATGQRVTLRCSPRSGDLSVYWYQQSLDQGLQFLIQYYNGEERAKGNILERFSAQQFPDLHSELNLSSLELGDSALYFCASSVEVGLAGAGELFFGEGSRLTVL.